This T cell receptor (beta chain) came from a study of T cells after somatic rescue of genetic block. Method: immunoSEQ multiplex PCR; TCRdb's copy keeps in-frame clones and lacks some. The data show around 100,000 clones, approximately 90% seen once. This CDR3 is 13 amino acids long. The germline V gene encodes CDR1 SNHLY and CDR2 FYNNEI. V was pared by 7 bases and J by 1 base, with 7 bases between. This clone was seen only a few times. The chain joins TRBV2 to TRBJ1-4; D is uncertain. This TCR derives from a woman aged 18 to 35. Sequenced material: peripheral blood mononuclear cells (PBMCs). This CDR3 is CASMVLTNEKLFF. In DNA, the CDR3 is TGTGCCAGCATGGTCTTAACTAATGAAAAACTGTTTTTT.